Here is one T cell receptor (beta chain) with its context. The junction differs from germline at one of its ends, possibly a read error. This CDR3 comprises 13 residues. The germline V gene encodes CDR1 SGHRS and CDR2 YFSETQ. This entry belongs to a study of shared clonotypes between healthy human individuals. Libraries were prepared by immunoSEQ multiplex PCR; TCRdb keeps only in-frame clonotypes and omits some of them. The table has around 990,000 clones, approximately 77% seen once; the top ten hold about 0.94%. The genes are TRBV5-1 and TRBJ2-7, with 7 bases lining up with TRBD1. The sample was memory CD4+ T cells from PBMCs. The subset here: CD45RA-negative fraction. This clonotype was obtained from a man between 18 and 35 years old in good health. Some clones in this sample may be carry-over from other donors' samples. CDR3: CASSFDRVYEQCF. Written as DNA, the CDR3 is TGCGCCAGCAGCTTCGACAGGGTCTACGAGCAGTGCTTC. Variable domain in full (rest from reference TRBV5-1 and TRBJ2-7): KAGVTQTPRYLIKTRGQQVTLSCSPISGHRSVSWYQQTPGQGLQFLFEYFSETQRNKGNFPGRFSGRQFSNSRSEMNVSTLELGDSALYLCASSFDRVYEQCFGPGTRLTVT.